This T cell receptor beta chain was identified during a study of beta chain features in type 1 diabetes. Study-wide background: There was similarity between patients and healthy donors in age, gender and cell yields.

Remarks on this clone: Its antigen is not identified.

Every donor had blood drawn once into heparin, roughly 120 mL on average. The CDR3 loop spans 13 amino acids. Germline trimming cut 0 bases from V and 5 bases from J; bases unmatched to any gene: 1. CDR1 and CDR2 from the germline V gene are SGDLS and YYNGEE. Study observations and caveats: For Type 1 diabetes patients, all four CD4+ subsets carried TCRB CDR3s that were moderately but significantly shorter. The study found that naive, central memory and Treg TCRB repertoires appeared more similar in patients than in healthy donors. Fewer junction insertions and more nucleotide deletions appeared in type 1 diabetes patients.

The study reverse transcribed the entire isolated RNA, so it sequenced expressed TCRB transcripts. The method was immunoSEQ multiplex PCR; TCRdb's version includes in-frame clones alone and lacks a portion of them. The data hold 45,000 to 65,000 clones, with 40% to 60% observed a single time. V gene TRBV9 combines with J gene TRBJ2-5, with 7 bases lining up with TRBD2. This sequence was found in a woman between 35 and 50 years old with type 1 diabetes. Material for sequencing was Tregs from blood. CDR3 loop: CASSVGSGETQYF. CDR3 coding DNA: TGTGCCAGCAGCGTAGGTAGCGGGGAGACCCAGTACTTC.